The 2 T cell receptor beta chains in this list originate from one sample, sequenced in a study of glioma-infiltrating T cells. Using RNA template, CDR3s of TCR alpha and beta were amplified with iRepertoire arm-PCR. TCRdb re-derived calls from the multiplex PCR reads in MiXCR, one entry per CDR3 protein. The sample has fewer than 250,000 distinct CDR3 sequences, around 32% seen once. Sequencing was carried out using glioma tissue, nonneoplastic brain tissue, or PBMCs (not recorded which). These receptor sequences come from a human donor with low-grade glioma or glioblastoma, undergoing nonglioma brain surgery, or in good health (not recorded which).

The V and J genes are TRBV7-2 and TRBJ2-3; possibly TRBD2 for D (6 bases). Germline CDR1 and CDR2: SGHTA and FQGNSA. This CDR3 region has 14 residues. The V end lost 8 bases, the J end lost 8 bases, and 20 bases lay between the germline ends. This CDR3 reads CASLDLASWGTQYF. CDR3 bases: TGTGCCAGCTTAGACCTAGCGAGCTGGGGTACGCAGTATTTT.

The table lists this clonotype with a few counts. The rearrangement links TRBV12-3 or TRBV12-4 to TRBJ2-6; D unclear. The CDR3 runs to 15 residues. The germline V and J ends were trimmed by 3 bases and 4 bases, with 10 bases remaining between them. CDR3 nucleotides: TGTGCCAGCAGTTTCCGAGTGTCCGGGGCCAACGTCCTGACTTTC. Translating gives CASSFRVSGANVLTF.